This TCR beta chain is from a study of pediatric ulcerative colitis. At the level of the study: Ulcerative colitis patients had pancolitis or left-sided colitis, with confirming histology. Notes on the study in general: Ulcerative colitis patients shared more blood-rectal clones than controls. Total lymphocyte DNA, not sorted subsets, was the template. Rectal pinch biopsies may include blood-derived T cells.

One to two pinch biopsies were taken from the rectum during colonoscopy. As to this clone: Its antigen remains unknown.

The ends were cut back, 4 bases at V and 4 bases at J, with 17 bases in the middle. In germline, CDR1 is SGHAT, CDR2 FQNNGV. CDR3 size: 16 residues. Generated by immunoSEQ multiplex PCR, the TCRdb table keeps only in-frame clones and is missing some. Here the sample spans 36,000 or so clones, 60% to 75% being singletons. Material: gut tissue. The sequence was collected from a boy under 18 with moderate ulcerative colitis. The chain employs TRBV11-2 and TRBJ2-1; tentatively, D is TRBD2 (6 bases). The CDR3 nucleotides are TGTGCCAGCAGCTCGCCGGACGGGAGCACGTACAATGAGCAGTTCTTC. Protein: CASSSPDGSTYNEQFF.